Presented here are 9 T cell receptor beta chains from one specimen sequenced in a study of T cells in Graves' hyperthyroidism and ophthalmopathy. Amplification of TCR beta CDR3 regions used RNA as the template. The HTBI primer set was used in a first-round RT-PCR of the TCR CDR3. In TCRdb, the multiplex PCR reads were re-called with MiXCR into one record per CDR3 protein. The table lists 730,000 or so distinct CDR3 sequences, 18% of them singletons. The sequenced sample consisted of blood. The receptor set was obtained from a woman aged 45-65 years with Graves' hyperthyroidism that later progressed to Graves' ophthalmopathy.

At least ten counts were recorded for this clonotype. The gene calls are TRBV20-1 and TRBJ1-6; 9 positions match TRBD1. Looked up from germline, CDR1 is DFQATT and CDR2 is SNEGSKA (reference sequence). J gave up 10 bases and V 0 bases, and 13 bases lay outside the gene matches. CDR3 length: 17 amino acids. The CDR3 loop is CSARDPLTGGEGSPLHF. The CDR3 region has the DNA TGCAGTGCTAGAGACCCCTTAACAGGGGGCGAGGGGTCACCCCTCCACTTT.

This clonotype was detected only a few times. The rearrangement uses TRBV9 and TRBJ2-1; D is possibly TRBD1 or TRBD2 (5 bases each). V lost 2 bases and J lost 6, with 15 bases in between. This CDR3 spans 15 amino acids. Germline loops: CDR1 SGDLS, CDR2 YYNGEE. The CDR3 reads CASSVRGDGFNEQFF. CDR3 sequence (DNA): TGTGCCAGCAGCGTGAGAGGGGACGGATTCAATGAGCAGTTCTTC.

There are many counts of this clonotype. DNA of the CDR3: TGTGCCAGCTGTCCGAGCGGGTTGAACACTGAAGCTTTCTTT. This codes for CASCPSGLNTEAFF. The chain has TRBV5-5 and TRBJ1-1; unclear D gene. Per germline, CDR1 SGHKS and CDR2 YYEKEE (reference sequence). V lost 7 bases and J 0 bases, leaving 13 bases between the germline ends. The CDR3 loop spans 14 amino acids.

The chain couples TRBV10-3 to TRBJ1-6; no firm D call. CDR1 ENHRY and CDR2 SYGVKD come from the germline V gene. The CDR3 spans 12 residues. V lost 2 bases to trimming and J lost 7 bases, with 3 bases between them. The CDR3 protein is CAISESNSPLHF. CDR3 DNA sequence: TGTGCCATCAGTGAGAGCAATTCACCCCTCCACTTT.

Comments on this clonotype: Germline and junction disagree at one end, which may indicate a read error. The chain employs TRBV2 and TRBJ1-6; 8 bases are shared with TRBD1. There are 15 residues in the CDR3. Germline assignment: CDR1 SNHLY and CDR2 FYNNEI. CDR3 coding DNA: TGTGCCAGCAGTGAACAGGGGGCATATAATTTACCCCTCCACTTT. Translating gives CASSEQGAYNLPLHF.

This clonotype was counted between two and nine times. The chain joins TRBV4-1 to TRBJ1-4; perhaps TRBD1 as D (5 bases). Trimming took 0 bases from V and 12 from J, leaving 11 bases between them. Germline loops: CDR1 MGHRA, CDR2 YSYEKL. The CDR3 is made up of 13 amino acids. In DNA form, the CDR3 reads TGCGCCAGCAGCCAAGAGGGGGGGGAGGAACTGTTTTTT. Its translation is CASSQEGGEELFF.

This clonotype was counted once. It may be a read error: a sequence one base away is much more abundant. The chain joins TRBV5-6 to TRBJ2-2; no clear D gene. In germline, CDR1 is SGHDT, CDR2 YYEEEE. The germline V and J ends were trimmed by 3 bases and 4 bases, with 4 bases remaining between them. CDR3 length: 12 residues. Written as DNA, the CDR3 is TGTGCCAGCAGCTACGTCACCGGGGAGCTGTTTTTT. Residues: CASSYVTGELFF.

V and J are TRBV28 and TRBJ2-4; possibly TRBD2 for D (6 bases). Trimming removed 5 bases from V and 1 base from J, with 15 bases in between. The germline V gene has CDR1 MDHEN and CDR2 SYDVKM. This CDR3 region has 16 residues. The CDR3 loop reads CASSVLTGGAKNIQYF. The DNA of the CDR3 is TGTGCCAGCAGTGTACTCACTGGGGGGGCCAAAAACATTCAGTACTTC.

J is TRBJ1-4 and V is TRBV20-1; 8 nucleotides align to TRBD1. CDR1 is DFQATT, CDR2 SNEGSKA, per germline (reference sequence). This CDR3 spans 13 amino acids. The trim removed 5 bases at V and 8 bases at J, leaving 7 bases unmatched. The CDR3 nucleotides are TGCAGTGCTTCCCAGGGGGCTTGGGAAAAACTGTTTTTT. Translation gives CSASQGAWEKLFF.